Listed here are 15 T cell receptor beta chains from one sample, sequenced in a study of control samples from healthy donors and cancer patients. TCRdb's copy holds only in-frame clones and misses some; the assay was immunoSEQ multiplex PCR. The sample includes about 83,000 clones, 90% to 95% of them seen just once. The sample consisted of blood. Every receptor here comes from a man aged 45 to 65 in good health.

The chain uses TRBV27 and TRBJ2-2; no clear D. Germline CDR1 is MNHEY and CDR2 is SMNVEV (reference sequence). Trimming left V 6 bases short and J 0 bases short, with 11 bases between. This CDR3 contains 15 residues. In nucleotides, the CDR3 is TGTGCCAGCAGCCTACAATATTCGAACACCGGGGAGCTGTTTTTT. Encoded protein: CASSLQYSNTGELFF.

The rearrangement links TRBV24-1 to TRBJ2-2; TRBD1 is a possible D gene (5 bases). Germline-derived CDR1 and CDR2 are KGHDR and SFDVKD. The CDR3 contains 14 residues. With 2 bases removed from V and 5 bases from J, the gap between germline ends came to 8 bases. The DNA of the CDR3 is TGTGCCACCAGTGATTATAGGGGTACCGGGGAGCTGTTTTTT. Protein product: CATSDYRGTGELFF.

The chain recombines TRBV30 with TRBJ1-2; D is possibly TRBD1 (5 bases). This CDR3 is built from 13 residues. Germline values: CDR1 GTSNPN, CDR2 SVGIG (reference sequence). Trimming took 2 bases from V and 8 from J, leaving 15 bases between them. CDR3 residues: CAWSPWQGEGYTF. The CDR3 DNA sequence: TGTGCCTGGAGTCCATGGCAGGGTGAGGGCTACACCTTC.

The chain couples TRBV4-3 to TRBJ2-2, with D unclear. The CDR3 runs to 13 residues. The V gene's germline CDR1 is LGHNA and CDR2 YSLEER. Trimming pared 4 bases from V and 2 bases from J, leaving 5 bases between. DNA for the CDR3: TGCGCCAGCAGCCTCGAAAACACCGGGGAGCTGTTTTTT. This sequence encodes CASSLENTGELFF.

V usage is TRBV2 and J usage is TRBJ2-7; D possibly matches TRBD1 or TRBD2 (6 bases each). CDR1 is SNHLY and CDR2 is FYNNEI in the germline V gene. V dropped 6 bases and J dropped 1 base, with 10 bases sitting between them. The CDR3 loop spans 13 amino acids. Written as DNA, the CDR3 is TGTGCCAGCAGGACGGGGGCTTCCTACGAGCAGTACTTC. It is translated as CASRTGASYEQYF.

This chain joins TRBV7-2 and TRBJ1-6; the match to TRBD1 covers 10 bases. Germline CDR1 is SGHTA and CDR2 is FQGNSA. This CDR3 has 19 residues. V lost 0 bases and J lost 0; bases outside the gene matches: 5. The CDR3, as DNA: TGTGCCAGCAGCTTAGCGGGACAGGGGTCGAGCTCCTATAATTCACCCCTCCACTTT. This codes for CASSLAGQGSSSYNSPLHF.

The V call is TRBV2, the J call TRBJ2-3; the D gene is possibly TRBD2 (6 bases). Trimming took 11 bases from V and 1 from J, leaving 16 bases between them. CDR1 and CDR2 from the germline V gene are SNHLY and FYNNEI. The CDR3 covers 14 residues. CDR3 sequence reads: CASRGGVGTDTQYF. DNA for the CDR3: TGTGCCTCCCGAGGAGGGGTTGGCACAGATACGCAGTATTTT. The full variable domain, with the rest looked up from reference TRBV2 and TRBJ2-3, is EPEVTQTPSHQVTQMGQEVILRCVPISNHLYFYWYRQILGQKVEFLVSFYNNEISEKSEIFDDQFSVERPDGSNFTLKIRSTKLEDSAMYFCASRGGVGTDTQYFGPGTRLTVL.

This chain uses TRBV7-9 with TRBJ1-5; TRBD1 is a possible D gene (6 bases). The V and J ends lost 4 bases and 6 bases respectively, with 13 bases between them. The CDR3 is made up of 14 amino acids. Germline assignment: CDR1 SEHNR and CDR2 FQNEAQ (reference sequence). The CDR3 DNA is TGTGCCAGCAGCTCAGCAGGGGAAATTCAGCCCCAGCATTTT. The encoded protein is CASSSAGEIQPQHF. Full variable domain (outside the CDR3, taken from reference TRBV7-9 and TRBJ1-5): DTGVSQNPRHKITKRGQNVTFRCDPISEHNRLYWYRQTLGQGPEFLTYFQNEAQLEKSRLLSDRFSAERPKGSFSTLEIQRTEQGDSAMYLCASSSAGEIQPQHFGDGTRLSIL.

This chain joins TRBV3-1 (or the pseudogene TRBV3-2) and TRBJ1-3; no firm D call. Germline V gene data show CDR1 as LGHDT and CDR2 as YNNKEL (reference sequence). The CDR3 length is 14 residues. Trimming removed 4 bases from V and 2 bases from J, with 9 bases in between. This CDR3 is CASSPPSTGNTIYF. CDR3 nucleotide sequence: TGTGCCAGCAGCCCTCCTTCAACTGGAAACACCATATATTTT.

The chain joins TRBV5-1 to TRBJ2-5, with D perhaps TRBD1 (6 bases). The CDR3 runs to 14 residues. The germline V gene encodes CDR1 SGHRS and CDR2 YFSETQ. Trimming removed 3 bases from V and 4 bases from J, with 13 bases in between. The CDR3 spells CASSWGGGVETQYF. The CDR3 region has the DNA TGCGCCAGCAGCTGGGGTGGGGGCGTAGAGACCCAGTACTTC.

V gene TRBV2 combines with J gene TRBJ1-3; tentative D call: TRBD1 (5 bases). Germline CDR1 is SNHLY and CDR2 is FYNNEI. V lost 6 bases and J 0 bases, leaving 12 bases between the germline ends. CDR3 size: 15 residues. The CDR3 bases are TGTGCCAGCAGAAGGGACCGCGCCTCTGGAAACACCATATATTTT. Protein: CASRRDRASGNTIYF.

The chain uses TRBV19 and TRBJ1-2, with D maybe TRBD1 (6 bases). Germline loops: CDR1 LNHDA, CDR2 SQIVND (reference sequence). This CDR3 contains 14 residues. The ends were cut back, 6 bases at V and 5 bases at J, with 16 bases in the middle. This CDR3 is CASSLGGKQYGYTF. The CDR3 DNA sequence: TGTGCCAGTAGCCTGGGGGGCAAACAATATGGCTACACCTTC.

The chain links TRBV7-8 to TRBJ1-6; TRBD1 matches at 9 bases. The CDR3 is made up of 16 amino acids. Looked up from germline, CDR1 is SGHVS and CDR2 is FQNEAQ. V lost 5 bases to trimming and J lost 14 bases; unmatched junction nucleotides: 16. The CDR3 DNA sequence: TGTGCCAGCAGCGTGTCGGGGGGACAGGGCATTTTTACCCTCCACTTT. It encodes CASSVSGGQGIFTLHF.

V gene TRBV10-1 combines with J gene TRBJ1-4; possibly TRBD1 for D (5 bases). V shed 4 bases and J shed 2 bases, with 11 bases lying between them. Germline-derived CDR1 and CDR2 are WNHNN and SYGVQD (reference sequence). The CDR3 totals 15 residues. CDR3 amino acids: CASSVGVSTNEKLFF. Written as DNA, the CDR3 is TGCGCCAGCAGTGTGGGGGTCTCGACTAATGAAAAACTGTTTTTT.

V usage is TRBV5-1 and J usage is TRBJ1-2, with 12 bases fitting TRBD1. The CDR3 loop spans 16 amino acids. V gave up 4 bases and J gave up 8 bases; unmatched junction bases: 12. Per germline, CDR1 SGHRS and CDR2 YFSETQ. The chain's CDR3 is CASSLNPGQGAGGYTF. For the CDR3, the DNA is TGCGCCAGCAGCCTTAACCCGGGACAGGGGGCCGGAGGCTACACCTTC.